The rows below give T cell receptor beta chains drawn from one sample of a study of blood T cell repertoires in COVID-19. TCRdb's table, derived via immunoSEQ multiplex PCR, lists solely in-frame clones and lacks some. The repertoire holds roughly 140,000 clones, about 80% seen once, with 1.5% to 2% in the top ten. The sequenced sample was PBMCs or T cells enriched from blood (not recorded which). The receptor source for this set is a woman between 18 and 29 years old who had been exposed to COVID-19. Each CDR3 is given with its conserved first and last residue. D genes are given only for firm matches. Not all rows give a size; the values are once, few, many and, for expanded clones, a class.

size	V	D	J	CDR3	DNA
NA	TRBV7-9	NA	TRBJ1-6	CASSLGSNSPLHF	TGTGCCAGCAGCTTAGGTAGCAATTCACCCCTCCACTTT
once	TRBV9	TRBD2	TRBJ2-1	CASSVAAGAGEQFF	TGTGCCAGCAGCGTAGCGGCGGGAGCGGGTGAGCAGTTCTTC
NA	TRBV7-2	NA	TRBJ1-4	CASSSRGLYEKLFF	TGTGCCAGCAGCTCTAGGGGGTTGTATGAAAAACTGTTTTTT
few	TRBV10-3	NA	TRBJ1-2	CAISGLFGTRILRNYGYTF	TGTGCCATCTCGGGCTTATTCGGGACACGAATCCTCCGGAACTATGGCTACACCTTC
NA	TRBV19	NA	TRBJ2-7	CASSRNSRGAWYEQYF	TGTGCCAGTAGCCGGAATTCAAGGGGCGCGTGGTACGAGCAGTACTTC
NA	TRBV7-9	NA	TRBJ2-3	CASSLGQILVYF	TGTGCCAGCAGCTTAGGGCAAATCCTAGTGTATTTT
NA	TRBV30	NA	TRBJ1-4	CAWSVWTDGKLFF	TGTGCCTGGAGTGTATGGACAGACGGAAAACTGTTTTTT
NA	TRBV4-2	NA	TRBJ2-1	CASSHVGGINEQFF	TGTGCCAGCAGCCACGTCGGCGGGATCAATGAGCAGTTCTTC
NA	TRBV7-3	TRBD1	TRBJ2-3	CASSGGTGDADTQYF	TGTGCCAGCAGCGGGGGGACAGGGGACGCAGATACGCAGTATTTT
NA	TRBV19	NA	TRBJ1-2	CASSKDIGGGGGYTF	TGTGCCAGTAGTAAGGATATCGGGGGTGGAGGCGGCTACACCTTC
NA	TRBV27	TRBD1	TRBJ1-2	CASSLRGTGGYGYTF	TGTGCCAGCAGTTTAAGGGGGACAGGCGGCTATGGCTACACCTTC
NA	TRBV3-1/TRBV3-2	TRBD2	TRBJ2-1	CASSQDWGSGRGMNEQFF	TGTGCCAGCAGCCAAGATTGGGGTAGCGGGAGGGGTATGAATGAGCAGTTCTTC
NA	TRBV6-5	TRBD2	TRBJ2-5	CASSSAGAGKETQYF	TGTGCCAGCTCGTCCGCGGGAGCCGGAAAGGAGACCCAGTACTTC
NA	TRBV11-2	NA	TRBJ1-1	CASSLGGMARTEAFF	TGTGCCAGCAGCTTAGGCGGAATGGCGAGAACTGAAGCTTTCTTT
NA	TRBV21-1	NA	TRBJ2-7	CASSSPRTRQPYEQYF	TGTGCCAGCAGCTCACCTCGAACCCGACAGCCCTACGAGCAGTACTTC
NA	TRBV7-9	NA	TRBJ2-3	CASSAQGTDTQYF	TGTGCCAGCAGCGCACAGGGTACAGATACGCAGTATTTT
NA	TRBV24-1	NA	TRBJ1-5	CATSSSGGVGNQPQHF	TGTGCCACCAGTTCATCCGGGGGGGTAGGCAATCAGCCCCAGCATTTT
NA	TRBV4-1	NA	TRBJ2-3	CASSPTGGRAGEDTQYF	TGCGCCAGCAGCCCCACAGGGGGGAGGGCCGGAGAAGATACGCAGTATTTT
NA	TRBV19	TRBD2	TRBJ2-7	CASSIGGLAVDYEQYF	TGTGCCAGTAGTATAGGAGGTCTAGCGGTAGACTACGAGCAGTACTTC
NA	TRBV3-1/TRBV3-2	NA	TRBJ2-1	CASSPPGLHNEQFF	TGTGCCAGCAGCCCCCCGGGACTGCACAATGAGCAGTTCTTC
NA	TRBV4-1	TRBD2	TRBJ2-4	CASSQPLSGNSKNIQYF	TGCGCCAGCAGCCAACCTCTGAGCGGGAATTCCAAAAACATTCAGTACTTC
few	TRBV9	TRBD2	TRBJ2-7	CASSLGTSGTIEQYF	TGTGCCAGCAGCCTAGGGACTAGCGGAACAATTGAGCAGTACTTC
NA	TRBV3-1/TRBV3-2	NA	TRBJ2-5	CASSLTGTQETQYF	TGTGCCAGCAGCCTGACAGGCACGCAAGAGACCCAGTACTTC
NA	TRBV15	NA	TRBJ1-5	CATSRVQGGDQPQHF	TGTGCCACCAGCAGAGTCCAGGGCGGCGATCAGCCCCAGCATTTT
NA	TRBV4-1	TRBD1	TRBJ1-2	CASSQPGQLPGGYTF	TGCGCCAGCAGCCAACCGGGACAGCTACCCGGCGGCTACACCTTC
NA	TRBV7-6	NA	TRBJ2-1	CASSLDSSSYNEQFF	TGTGCCAGCAGCTTGGACTCAAGCTCCTACAATGAGCAGTTCTTC
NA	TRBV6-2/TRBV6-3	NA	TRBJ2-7	CASSYPEGRNTYEQYF	TGTGCCAGCAGTTACCCCGAGGGCAGGAACACCTACGAGCAGTACTTC
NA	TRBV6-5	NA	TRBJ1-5	CASSRQDNQPQHF	TGTGCCAGCAGTAGACAGGACAATCAGCCCCAGCATTTT
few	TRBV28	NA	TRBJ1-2	CASSLWGQGDGYTF	TGTGCCAGCAGTTTATGGGGCCAGGGCGATGGCTACACCTTC
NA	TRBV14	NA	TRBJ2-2	CASSQSEQTRVTGELFF	TGTGCCAGCAGCCAATCGGAGCAGACTAGGGTTACCGGGGAGCTGTTTTTT
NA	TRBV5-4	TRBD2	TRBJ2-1	CASSLGGRASYNEQFF	TGTGCCAGCAGCTTAGGAGGGAGGGCTTCCTACAATGAGCAGTTCTTC
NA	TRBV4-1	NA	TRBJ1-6	CASSQDPNSPLHF	TGCGCCAGCAGCCAAGATCCGAATTCACCCCTCCACTTT
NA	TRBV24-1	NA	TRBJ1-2	CATSEPRRSGYTF	TGTGCCACCAGTGAGCCGAGGCGGTCAGGCTACACCTTC
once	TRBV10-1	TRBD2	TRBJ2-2	CASSGSGRTGELFF	TGCGCCAGCAGTGGTAGCGGGAGGACCGGGGAGCTGTTTTTT
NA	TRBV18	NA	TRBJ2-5	CASSPLGQQETQYF	TGTGCCAGCTCACCTCTCGGACAGCAAGAGACCCAGTACTTC
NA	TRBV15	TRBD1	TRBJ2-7	CATSSDRGRNNEQYF	TGTGCCACCAGCAGTGACAGGGGGCGCAACAACGAGCAGTACTTC
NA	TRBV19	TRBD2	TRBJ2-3	CASSTYLAGSITDTQYF	TGTGCCAGTAGTACCTATTTAGCGGGATCTATAACAGATACGCAGTATTTT
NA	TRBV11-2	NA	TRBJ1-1	CASSFYVNTEAFF	TGTGCCAGCAGCTTCTACGTGAACACTGAAGCTTTCTTT
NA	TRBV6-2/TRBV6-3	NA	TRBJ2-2	CASSYLLAMSGELFF	TGTGCCAGCAGTTACCTCCTCGCTATGAGCGGGGAGCTGTTTTTT
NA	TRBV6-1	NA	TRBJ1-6	CASSVGAGDSPLHF	TGTGCCAGCAGTGTAGGGGCAGGCGATTCACCCCTCCACTTT
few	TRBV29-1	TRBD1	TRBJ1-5	CSVETGGGQPQHF	TGCAGCGTGGAGACAGGGGGAGGTCAGCCCCAGCATTTT
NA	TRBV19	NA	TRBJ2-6	CASSPRLRGSLSAGANVLTF	TGTGCCAGTAGTCCCCGGTTGCGCGGCAGTCTATCTGCTGGGGCCAACGTCCTGACTTTC
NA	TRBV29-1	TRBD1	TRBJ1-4	CSVGQGASEKLFF	TGCAGCGTTGGACAGGGGGCGAGTGAAAAACTGTTTTTT
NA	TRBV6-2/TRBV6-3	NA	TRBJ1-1	CASSSRDATVDAFF	TGTGCCAGCAGTTCTCGTGATGCGACTGTCGACGCTTTCTTT